The 28 T cell receptor beta chains below all came from one sample that was sequenced in a study of T cell responses to AZD1222 COVID-19 vaccine. The assay was immunoSEQ multiplex PCR, and TCRdb's table has in-frame clones only and misses some. The table records around 81,000 clones, about 82% of them present only once. Sequenced material: peripheral blood, taken on day 0 of AZD1222 vaccination. Receptors originate from an adult in good health.

The gene calls are TRBV11-3 and TRBJ2-3, with D possibly matching TRBD2 (7 bases). This CDR3 region has 14 residues. From germline, CDR1 is SGHNT and CDR2 YENEEA. Trimming pared 7 bases from V and 1 base from J, leaving 12 bases between. CDR3 coding DNA: TGTGCCAGCAAACGGGGGGCCGGCACAGATACGCAGTATTTT. The encoded protein is CASKRGAGTDTQYF.

V and J are TRBV7-2 and TRBJ2-3; D remains unclear. V lost 5 bases, J lost 0 bases, and 9 bases lay in between. CDR3 size: 14 residues. In germline, CDR1 is SGHTA, CDR2 FQGNSA. For the CDR3, the DNA is TGTGCCAGCAGCCCGGACCTGAGCACAGATACGCAGTATTTT. Its protein is CASSPDLSTDTQYF. Full variable domain (rest looked up from reference TRBV7-2 and TRBJ2-3): GAGVSQSPSNKVTEKGKDVELRCDPISGHTALYWYRQSLGQGLEFLIYFQGNSAPDKSGLPSDRFSAERTGGSVSTLTIQRTQQEDSAVYLCASSPDLSTDTQYFGPGTRLTVL.

CDR3 bases: TGTGCCAGCAGTTCCCCGCCCGTACACTATGGCTACACCTTC. Protein product: CASSSPPVHYGYTF. This chain links TRBV28 with TRBJ1-2, with unresolved D. V dropped 4 bases and J dropped 3 bases, with 12 bases sitting between them. Looked up from germline, CDR1 is MDHEN and CDR2 is SYDVKM. This CDR3 has 14 residues.

V is TRBV5-1 and J is TRBJ2-1; D possibly corresponds to TRBD2 (7 bases). Germline V gives CDR1 SGHRS, CDR2 YFSETQ. The CDR3 contains 15 residues. V was clipped by 0 bases and J by 7 bases, with 14 bases between them. The DNA for the CDR3 is TGCGCCAGCAGCTTGGCGGGGGGCCTCGCTAATGAGCAGTTCTTC. This codes for CASSLAGGLANEQFF.

V and J are TRBV18 and TRBJ1-2; maybe TRBD1 (5 bases). Trimming removed 2 bases at V and 2 bases at J, with 12 bases between. This CDR3 region has 15 residues. The germline V gene has CDR1 KGHSH and CDR2 LQKENI. For the CDR3, the DNA is TGTGCCAGCTCACCAGAGGGGTTGGGAAACTATGGCTACACCTTC. As protein: CASSPEGLGNYGYTF.

The rearrangement joins TRBV27 to TRBJ1-5; 8 bases map to TRBD1. Germline CDR1 MNHEY, CDR2 SMNVEV (reference sequence). Trimming took 5 bases from V and 2 from J; bases not matched to a gene: 5. The CDR3 is 15 residues long. CDR3 residues: CASSPGQGRNQPQHF. CDR3 in DNA: TGTGCCAGCAGTCCAGGACAGGGTCGCAATCAGCCCCAGCATTTT.

This chain connects TRBV9 to TRBJ1-3; 8 bases align to TRBD1. Germline lookup yields CDR1 SGDLS and CDR2 YYNGEE. The CDR3 extends over 16 amino acids. V lost 4 bases, J lost 4 bases, and 10 bases stayed unmatched. CDR3 residues: CASSKQTGEYGNTIYF. The CDR3 nucleotides read TGTGCCAGCAGCAAACAGACAGGGGAATACGGAAACACCATATATTTT.

The chain joins TRBV15 to TRBJ2-7; D might be TRBD1 (5 bases). This CDR3 region has 14 residues. CDR1 and CDR2 (germline): LNHNV, YYDKDF (reference sequence). Trimming removed 1 base from V and 2 bases from J, with 9 bases in between. The DNA for the CDR3 is TGTGCCACCAGCAGAGGGGGCCTCACCTACGAGCAGTACTTC. Protein product: CATSRGGLTYEQYF. The full variable domain, its missing parts supplied by reference TRBV15 and TRBJ2-7, is DAMVIQNPRYQVTQFGKPVTLSCSQTLNHNVMYWYQQKSSQAPKLLFHYYDKDFNNEADTPDNFQSRRPNTSFCFLDIRSPGLGDTAMYLCATSRGGLTYEQYFGPGTRLTVT.

This rearrangement joins TRBV7-9 to TRBJ1-1; D is perhaps TRBD1 (6 bases). The CDR3 runs to 14 residues. V was clipped by 0 bases and J by 4 bases, with 9 bases between them. Germline-derived CDR1 and CDR2 are SEHNR and FQNEAQ (reference sequence). CDR3 sequence (DNA): TGTGCCAGCAGCTTAGCGGGGGGCAGCACTGAAGCTTTCTTT. Translation gives CASSLAGGSTEAFF. Full variable domain (outside the CDR3, taken from reference TRBV7-9 and TRBJ1-1): DTGVSQNPRHKITKRGQNVTFRCDPISEHNRLYWYRQTLGQGPEFLTYFQNEAQLEKSRLLSDRFSAERPKGSFSTLEIQRTEQGDSAMYLCASSLAGGSTEAFFGQGTRLTVV.

The rearrangement links TRBV28 to TRBJ2-7; perhaps TRBD2 as D (6 bases). There are 15 residues in the CDR3. The V end lost 6 bases, the J end lost 2 bases, and 17 bases lay between the germline ends. Germline CDR1 is MDHEN and CDR2 is SYDVKM. In nucleotides, the CDR3 is TGTGCCAGCAGAGCCTTAGCGGTTATTACCTACGAGCAGTACTTC. This codes for CASRALAVITYEQYF.

Judged by abundance, this clone is medium-sized. The chain couples TRBV28 to TRBJ2-1, with D perhaps matching TRBD2 (5 bases). Trimming shortened V by 1 base and J by 5 bases, and 12 bases separated the two germline ends. This CDR3 region has 15 residues. Germline CDR1 MDHEN, CDR2 SYDVKM. The CDR3 bases are TGTGCCAGCAGTTTATTTGAGGAGGCAGACAATGAGCAGTTCTTC. Protein sequence: CASSLFEEADNEQFF.

The CDR3 sequence: CASSGTGGAENTIYF. The CDR3 coding sequence is TGTGCCAGCAGTGGGACGGGGGGCGCAGAAAACACCATATATTTT. The chain uses TRBV9 and TRBJ1-3, with D possibly TRBD1 on 6 matching bases. The V gene lost 5 bases and the J gene lost 6 bases, with 18 bases spanning the gap. Germline values: CDR1 SGDLS, CDR2 YYNGEE. This CDR3 has 15 amino acids.

This clone came up a few times. The chain employs TRBV12-2 and TRBJ2-7; the table's TRBD2 call for D was not verified on the DNA. TRBV12-2 is labeled a pseudogene. The CDR3 consists of 16 residues. The DNA of the CDR3 is TGTGCAAGTCGCCCCACTGGACTAGATCGGCCCTACGAGCAGTACTTC. Amino acids: CASRPTGLDRPYEQYF.

V and J are TRBV3-1 (or the pseudogene TRBV3-2) and TRBJ2-4; TRBD1 might be the D (6 bases). The V gene's germline CDR1 is LGHDT and CDR2 YNNKEL (reference sequence). The length of the CDR3 is 17 residues. V lost 2 bases and J 2 bases, leaving 16 bases between the germline ends. The CDR3 region has the DNA TGTGCCAGCAGCCAACCTACAGGGCGTCGAACCAAAAACATTCAGTACTTC. It translates to CASSQPTGRRTKNIQYF.

Concerning this clone: Germline is not matched at one junction end, which may reflect a read error. This chain joins TRBV7-9 and TRBJ1-2, with TRBD1 matching over 7 bases. The CDR3 totals 13 residues. In germline, CDR1 is SEHNR, CDR2 FQNEAQ (reference sequence). The CDR3 spells CASSRGTNNRGDF. CDR3 bases: TGTGCCAGCAGCAGGGGAACCAATAACAGGGGAGACTTC.

This clone has only a few counts. The chain combines TRBV10-2 with TRBJ1-1; TRBD1 matches 11 bases. The germline CDR1 and CDR2 sequences are WSHSY and SAAADI. This CDR3 contains 16 residues. Trimming cost V 7 bases and J 3 bases; bases outside gene matches: 10. The CDR3 DNA follows: TGCGCCAGCATCTCCTGGACAGGGGGCGAGGACACTGAAGCTTTCTTT. Translation gives CASISWTGGEDTEAFF.

The chain couples TRBV4-2 to TRBJ1-6; D gene ambiguous. Per germline, CDR1 LGHNA and CDR2 YNFKEQ. Trimming took 1 base from V and 5 from J, leaving 6 bases between them. The CDR3 has 14 residues. The CDR3 spells CASSQVTDNSPLHF. The CDR3 DNA follows: TGTGCCAGCAGCCAAGTTACAGATAATTCACCCCTCCACTTT.

The chain recombines TRBV12-3 or TRBV12-4 with TRBJ1-4; D gene uncertain. The CDR3 is 13 amino acids. Trimming removed 1 base at V and 5 bases at J, with 5 bases between. DNA of the CDR3: TGTGCCAGCAGTTTAGGAGAAAATGAAAAACTGTTTTTT. Translation gives CASSLGENEKLFF.

The chain joins TRBV15 to TRBJ1-3; no clear D. CDR3 length equals 16 residues. The ends were cut back, 0 bases at V and 0 bases at J, with 9 bases in the middle. In germline, CDR1 is LNHNV, CDR2 YYDKDF (reference sequence). The CDR3 coding sequence is TGTGCCACCAGCAGAGATCAGGCGGACTCTGGAAACACCATATATTTT. Protein: CATSRDQADSGNTIYF.

J is TRBJ2-7 and V is TRBV7-8; TRBD1 matches 11 bases. The CDR3 runs 14 residues. The J segment lost 9 bases and the V segment lost 5 bases, leaving 9 bases of the junction unmatched. CDR1 SGHVS and CDR2 FQNEAQ come from the germline V gene. CDR3 nucleotide sequence: TGTGCCAGCAGCCCAAGGGACAGGGGGTATGGGCAGTACTTC. It specifies CASSPRDRGYGQYF. Together with reference TRBV7-8 and TRBJ2-7, the CDR3 gives the full variable domain: GAGVSQSPRYKVAKRGQDVALRCDPISGHVSLFWYQQALGQGPEFLTYFQNEAQLDKSGLPSDRFFAERPEGSVSTLKIQRTQQEDSAVYLCASSPRDRGYGQYFGPGTRLTVT.

The V gene is TRBV5-6, the J gene TRBJ1-1; D ambiguous. The CDR3 is made up of 12 amino acids. Trimming stripped 3 bases from V and 6 bases from J, with 9 bases between. Germline V gives CDR1 SGHDT, CDR2 YYEEEE. Here the CDR3 DNA reads TGTGCCAGCAGCTCATCGTCCGCTGAAGCTTTCTTT. Translating it yields CASSSSSAEAFF.

This clone was counted a single time. The CDR3 here is CASSLAHLGRAHNEQFF. The CDR3, as DNA: TGCGCCAGCAGCTTGGCCCACCTTGGTAGAGCGCACAATGAGCAGTTCTTC. J is TRBJ2-1 and V is TRBV5-1; no reliable D call. The CDR3 extends over 17 amino acids. CDR1 is SGHRS, CDR2 YFSETQ, per germline. Trimming pared 0 bases from V and 5 bases from J, leaving 18 bases between.

The CDR3 DNA reads as TGTGCCTCGGACGTAACACAAGAGACCCAGTACTTC. Translation gives CASDVTQETQYF. The chain uses TRBV30 and TRBJ2-5; D unclear. Trimming took off 7 bases at V and 2 bases at J, with 11 bases between the two ends. The CDR3 is 12 residues long. The germline gives CDR1 GTSNPN, CDR2 SVGIG (reference sequence).

The chain recombines TRBV5-1 with TRBJ2-7, with 7 bases matching TRBD2. The CDR3 is 15 residues long. The germline CDR1 and CDR2 sequences are SGHRS and YFSETQ. J was trimmed by 3 bases and V by 1 base; bases with no gene match: 7. Here the CDR3 reads CASSLRAQRDYEQYF. In nucleotides, the CDR3 is TGCGCCAGCAGCTTGAGGGCCCAGCGGGACTACGAGCAGTACTTC.

This chain uses TRBV9 with TRBJ2-1, with D perhaps TRBD1 (5 bases). This CDR3 has 13 residues. The germline CDR1 and CDR2 sequences are SGDLS and YYNGEE. This CDR3 reads CAAWGMTYNEQFF. CDR3 nucleotides: TGTGCGGCTTGGGGCATGACCTACAATGAGCAGTTCTTC.

The V and J genes are TRBV6-2 or TRBV6-3 and TRBJ1-2; D is perhaps TRBD1 (6 bases). Per germline, CDR1 MNHEY and CDR2 SVGEGT. The CDR3 covers 16 residues. Trimming removed 5 bases from V and 8 bases from J, with 24 bases in between. CDR3 loop: CASSTRPGTQPKGYTF. The CDR3 nucleotides read TGTGCCAGCAGTACGCGACCCGGGACACAACCGAAAGGCTACACCTTC.

As regards this clone: The sample carries other DNA sequences with the same CDR3. The chain is built from TRBV12-3 or TRBV12-4 and TRBJ1-5, with D perhaps matching TRBD1 (5 bases). The CDR3 length is 13 residues. V was pared by 3 bases and J by 4 bases, with 7 bases between. The CDR3 DNA reads TGTGCCAGCAGTTTTGGGGGGAATCAGCCCCAGCATTTT. Protein: CASSFGGNQPQHF.

The chain joins TRBV6-6 to TRBJ2-1; 9 bases match TRBD1. Germline CDR1 is MNHNY and CDR2 is SVGAGI (reference sequence). The V segment lost 7 bases and the J segment 2 bases; nucleotides outside the gene matches: 3. CDR3 length: 14 residues. CDR3 protein: CASTRDRAYNEQFF. In DNA, the CDR3 is TGTGCCAGCACCCGGGACAGGGCCTACAATGAGCAGTTCTTC.